These 8 T cell receptor beta chains came from one sample sequenced in a study of early T cells in non-severe SARS-CoV-2 infection. TCRdb ran MiXCR on the 5' RACE reads and lists one entry per CDR3 protein. Here the sample spans approximately 33,000 distinct CDR3 sequences, around 4% being singletons. The sample consisted of whole blood. All receptors derive from an adult who was a healthcare worker with PCR-confirmed SARS-CoV-2 infection or an uninfected control (not recorded which).

Many counts were recorded for this clonotype. The chain uses TRBV20-1 and TRBJ2-3; TRBD1 matches 10 bases. Per germline, CDR1 DFQATT and CDR2 SNEGSKA (reference sequence). The CDR3 extends over 14 amino acids. Trimming removed 5 bases from V and 1 base from J; junction bases left unmatched: 3. CDR3 sequence reads: CSAPGQGGTDTQYF. The CDR3 bases are TGCAGTGCTCCCGGACAGGGGGGCACAGATACGCAGTATTTT.

This clonotype came up many times. The chain links TRBV5-5 to TRBJ2-7; D is uncertain. V gave up 5 bases and J gave up 0 bases, with 12 bases separating them. Per germline, CDR1 SGHKS and CDR2 YYEKEE (reference sequence). The CDR3 consists of 14 residues. As DNA, the CDR3 is TGTGCCAGCAGGGGGTTGGGCCCCTCCTACGAGCAGTACGTC. Encoded protein: CASRGLGPSYEQYV.

This clonotype was counted ten times or more. V and J are TRBV7-9 and TRBJ2-3, with 12 bases fitting TRBD1. Germline V CDR1 and CDR2: SEHNR, FQNEAQ (reference sequence). The CDR3 length is 17 residues. V dropped 5 bases and J dropped 4; count of bases not matched to a gene: 10. CDR3 loop: CASSPGSGQGASDTQYF. CDR3 bases: TGTGCCAGCAGCCCAGGTTCGGGACAGGGGGCCTCAGATACGCAGTATTTT.

At least ten counts were recorded for this clonotype. V gene TRBV4-3 combines with J gene TRBJ1-1; tentatively, D is TRBD1 (5 bases). The germline V gene has CDR1 LGHNA and CDR2 YSLEER. Between the trimmed V and J ends, which lost 0 bases and 6 bases, there was a span of 14 bases. The CDR3 extends over 15 amino acids. This CDR3 is CASSQDPGGVAEAFF. The CDR3 nucleotides are TGCGCCAGCAGCCAAGATCCCGGGGGTGTTGCTGAAGCTTTCTTT.

This clonotype appeared many times. The chain links TRBV5-1 to TRBJ2-1, with TRBD2 as a possible D gene (6 bases). Per the germline V gene, CDR1 is SGHRS and CDR2 is YFSETQ. V lost 5 bases and J 4 bases, leaving 16 bases between the germline ends. This CDR3 region has 15 residues. Here the CDR3 DNA reads TGCGCCAGCAGTCAGTCACTAGCCGCTTACAATGAGCAGTTCTTC. Translation gives CASSQSLAAYNEQFF.

This clonotype came up many times. This sequence joins TRBV6-5 and TRBJ2-1; no clear D. Germline values: CDR1 MNHEY, CDR2 SVGAGI. This CDR3 has 14 residues. Trimming removed 0 bases from V and 4 bases from J, with 7 bases in between. DNA for the CDR3: TGTGCCAGCAGTTACTCTAGGCAATACAATGAGCAGTTCTTC. Residues: CASSYSRQYNEQFF.

There are many counts of this clonotype. The genes are TRBV7-6 and TRBJ2-2; 9 bases are a match to TRBD2. V lost 2 bases to trimming and J lost 5 bases; unmatched junction nucleotides: 12. Germline V gene lookup returns CDR1 SGHVS and CDR2 FNYEAQ. The CDR3 loop spans 18 amino acids. CDR3 in DNA: TGTGCCAGCAGCTTATTGTCCCGTCTAGCGGGAACAACCGGGGAGCTGTTTTTT. Translation: CASSLLSRLAGTTGELFF.

This clonotype was observed a few times. The chain is built from TRBV24-1 and TRBJ2-7; TRBD1 matches at 7 bases. CDR3 size: 15 residues. Germline V gene data show CDR1 as KGHDR and CDR2 as SFDVKD. V gave up 3 bases and J gave up 0 bases; unmatched junction bases: 4. The CDR3 DNA follows: TGTGCCACCAGTGATCCCCGGGACAGCTCCTACGAGCAGTACTTC. The encoded protein is CATSDPRDSSYEQYF.